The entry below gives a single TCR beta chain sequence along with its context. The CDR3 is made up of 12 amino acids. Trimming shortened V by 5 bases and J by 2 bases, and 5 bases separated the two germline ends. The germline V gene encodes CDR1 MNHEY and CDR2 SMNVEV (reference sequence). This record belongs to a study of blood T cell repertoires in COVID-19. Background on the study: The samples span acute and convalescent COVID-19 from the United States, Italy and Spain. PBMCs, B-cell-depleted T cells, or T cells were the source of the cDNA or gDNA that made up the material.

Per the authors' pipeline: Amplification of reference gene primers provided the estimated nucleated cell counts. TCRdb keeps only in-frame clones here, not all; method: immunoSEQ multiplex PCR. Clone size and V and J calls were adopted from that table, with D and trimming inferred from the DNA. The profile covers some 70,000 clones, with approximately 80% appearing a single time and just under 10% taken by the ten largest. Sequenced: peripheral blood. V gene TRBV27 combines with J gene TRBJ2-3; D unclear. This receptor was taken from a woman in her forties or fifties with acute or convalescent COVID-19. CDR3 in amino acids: CASSPSTDTQYF. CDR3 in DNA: TGTGCCAGCAGTCCTTCCACAGATACGCAGTATTTT.